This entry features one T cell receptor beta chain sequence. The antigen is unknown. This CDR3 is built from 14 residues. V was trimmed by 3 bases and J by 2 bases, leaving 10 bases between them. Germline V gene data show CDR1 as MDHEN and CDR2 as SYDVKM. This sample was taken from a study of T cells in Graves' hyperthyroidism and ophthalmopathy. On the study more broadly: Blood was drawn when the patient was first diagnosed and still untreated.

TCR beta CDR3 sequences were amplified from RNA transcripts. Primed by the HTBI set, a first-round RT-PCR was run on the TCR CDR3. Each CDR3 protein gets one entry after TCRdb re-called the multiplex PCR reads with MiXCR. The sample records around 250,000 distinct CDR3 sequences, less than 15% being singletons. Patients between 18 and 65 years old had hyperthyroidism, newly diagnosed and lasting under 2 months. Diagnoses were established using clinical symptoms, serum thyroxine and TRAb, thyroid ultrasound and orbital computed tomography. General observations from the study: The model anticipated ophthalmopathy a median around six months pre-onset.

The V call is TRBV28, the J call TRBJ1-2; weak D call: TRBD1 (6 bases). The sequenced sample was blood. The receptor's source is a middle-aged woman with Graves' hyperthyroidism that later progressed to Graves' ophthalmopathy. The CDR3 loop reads CASSLRGANYGYTF. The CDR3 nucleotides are TGTGCCAGCAGTTTGCGGGGGGCAAACTATGGCTACACCTTC.